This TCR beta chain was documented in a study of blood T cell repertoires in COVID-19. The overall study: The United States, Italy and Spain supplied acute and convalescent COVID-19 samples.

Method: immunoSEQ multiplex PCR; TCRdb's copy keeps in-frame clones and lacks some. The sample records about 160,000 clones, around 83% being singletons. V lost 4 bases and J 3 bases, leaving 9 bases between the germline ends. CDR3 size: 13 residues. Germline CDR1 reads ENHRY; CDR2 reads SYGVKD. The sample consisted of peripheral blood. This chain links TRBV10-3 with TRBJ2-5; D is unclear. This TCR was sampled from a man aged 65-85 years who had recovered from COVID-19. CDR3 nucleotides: TGTGCCATCAGTGGAGGTAGAGAAGAGACCCAGTACTTC. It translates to CAISGGREETQYF.